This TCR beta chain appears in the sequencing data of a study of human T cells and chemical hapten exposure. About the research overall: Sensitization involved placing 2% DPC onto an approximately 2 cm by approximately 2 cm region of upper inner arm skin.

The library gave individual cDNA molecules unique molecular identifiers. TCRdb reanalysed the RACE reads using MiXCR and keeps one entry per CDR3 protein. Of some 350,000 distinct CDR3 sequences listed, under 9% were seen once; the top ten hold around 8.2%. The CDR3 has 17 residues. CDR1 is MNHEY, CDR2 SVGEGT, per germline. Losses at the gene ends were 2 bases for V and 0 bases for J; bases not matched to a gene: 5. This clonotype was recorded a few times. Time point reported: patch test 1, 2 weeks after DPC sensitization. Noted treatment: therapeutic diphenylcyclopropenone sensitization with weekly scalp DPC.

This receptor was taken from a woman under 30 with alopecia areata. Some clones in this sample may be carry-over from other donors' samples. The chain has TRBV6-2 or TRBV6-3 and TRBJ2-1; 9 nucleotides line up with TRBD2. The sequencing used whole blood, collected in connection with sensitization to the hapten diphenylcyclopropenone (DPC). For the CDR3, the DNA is TGTGCCAGCAGTTACACTAGCGGGCCGACCTCCTACAATGAGCAGTTCTTC. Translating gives CASSYTSGPTSYNEQFF.